Presented here are 20 T cell receptor beta chains from one specimen sequenced in a study of response to subunit inactivated influenza vaccine. TCRdb re-called the RT-PCR reads through MiXCR, storing one row per CDR3 protein. The repertoire holds 500,000 to 600,000 distinct CDR3 sequences, under 15% seen once, with around 14% in the top ten. The material sequenced was PBMCs from blood, taken roughly 6 weeks after vaccination. The origin of the receptors is a man aged 45-65 years who received an inactivated influenza vaccine.

J is TRBJ1-1 and V is TRBV4-3, with D maybe TRBD1 (6 bases). The CDR3 runs 16 residues. V dropped 2 bases and J dropped 1 base, with 14 bases sitting between them. Germline V CDR1 and CDR2: LGHNA, YSLEER. In DNA, the CDR3 is TGCGCCAGCAGCCAATTTGTCGGACAGTCGAACACTGAAGCTTTCTTT. This translates into CASSQFVGQSNTEAFF.

CDR3 region: CSAARGGNTGELFF. The CDR3 DNA is TGCAGTGCGGCTCGCGGGGGGAACACCGGGGAGCTGTTTTTT. The V call is TRBV20-1, the J call TRBJ2-2; 7 bases line up with TRBD2. J lost 1 base, V lost 6 bases, and 5 bases had no gene match. Germline-derived CDR1 and CDR2 are DFQATT and SNEGSKA (reference sequence). The CDR3 totals 14 residues.

This clonotype has more than one count but fewer than ten. The chain employs TRBV20-1 and TRBJ1-5, with TRBD1 as a possible D gene (5 bases). Germline V CDR1 and CDR2: DFQATT, SNEGSKA (reference sequence). CDR3 size: 15 residues. V was shortened by 6 bases and J by 0 bases, with 15 bases between the two germline ends. The DNA for the CDR3 is TGCAGTGCGACAACAGGATCCCATAGCAATCAGCCCCAGCATTTT. It translates to CSATTGSHSNQPQHF.

This clonotype came up many times. V and J are TRBV13 and TRBJ2-7; 8 nucleotides match TRBD1. CDR3 length: 13 residues. The germline gives CDR1 PRHDT, CDR2 FYEKMQ (reference sequence). The V and J ends lost 7 bases and 7 bases, in that order; junction bases with no gene match: 9. CDR3 in DNA: TGTGCCAGCAACCAGGACAGGGCGGGAGAGCAGTACTTC. This encodes CASNQDRAGEQYF. The variable domain in full, completed from reference TRBV13 and TRBJ2-7, reads AAGVIQSPRHLIKEKRETATLKCYPIPRHDTVYWYQQGPGQDPQFLISFYEKMQSDKGSIPDRFSAQQFSDYHSELNMSSLELGDSALYFCASNQDRAGEQYFGPGTRLTVT.

The rearrangement links TRBV7-2 to TRBJ2-5; 7 bases map to TRBD2. With 8 bases clipped from V and 2 bases from J, the junction kept 14 bases outside the gene matches. CDR3 length: 16 amino acids. The germline CDR1 and CDR2 sequences are SGHTA and FQGNSA. The CDR3 sequence: CASRSNGGGVQETQYF. CDR3 sequence (DNA): TGTGCCAGCCGGTCAAACGGCGGGGGTGTACAAGAGACCCAGTACTTC.

The chain is built from TRBV24-1 and TRBJ2-1; 7 bases map to TRBD1. This CDR3 region has 16 residues. V gave up 2 bases and J gave up 0 bases; unmatched junction bases: 3. The germline gives CDR1 KGHDR, CDR2 SFDVKD. The CDR3 sequence: CATSDSSGGSYNEQFF. CDR3 in DNA: TGTGCCACCAGTGATTCCTCAGGGGGCTCCTACAATGAGCAGTTCTTC.

This CDR3 reads CASSLAYRADYEQYF. CDR3 sequence (DNA): TGTGCCAGCAGCTTAGCCTACCGGGCGGACTACGAGCAGTACTTC. V usage is TRBV7-2 and J usage is TRBJ2-7; D is ambiguous. This CDR3 is 15 amino acids long. CDR1 and CDR2 from the germline V gene are SGHTA and FQGNSA. The V gene lost 0 bases and the J gene lost 3 bases, with 12 bases spanning the gap.

The chain links TRBV29-1 to TRBJ2-3; no clear D gene. Trimming stripped 1 base from V and 1 base from J, with 9 bases between. Germline CDR1 is SQVTM and CDR2 is ANQGSEA. The CDR3 runs to 14 residues. In nucleotides, the CDR3 is TGCAGCGTTGAAGTGGCAGGCCGCACAGATACGCAGTATTTT. Residues: CSVEVAGRTDTQYF.

V usage is TRBV27 and J usage is TRBJ2-1; D could derive from TRBD1 or TRBD2 (5 bases each). Trimming shortened V by 7 bases and J by 4 bases, and 23 bases separated the two germline ends. Germline-derived CDR1 and CDR2 are MNHEY and SMNVEV (reference sequence). This CDR3 spans 17 amino acids. The chain's CDR3 is CASTSPGLKRGYNEQFF. In nucleotides, the CDR3 is TGTGCCAGCACGTCCCCGGGGCTCAAAAGGGGTTACAATGAGCAGTTCTTC.

V usage is TRBV9 and J usage is TRBJ2-3, with 9 positions matching TRBD2. Germline V lookup: CDR1 SGDLS, CDR2 YYNGEE. The CDR3 totals 16 residues. J lost 6 bases, V lost 6 bases, and 14 bases had no gene match. CDR3 nucleotide sequence: TGTGCCAGCACCCCGTGGGGCGGGGGGGCCTCTGATACGCAGTATTTT. It translates to CASTPWGGGASDTQYF.

A few counts support this clonotype. The rearrangement links TRBV6-5 to TRBJ2-1, with D perhaps TRBD2 (5 bases). The CDR3 consists of 16 residues. V was clipped by 0 bases and J by 8 bases, with 17 bases between them. In germline, CDR1 is MNHEY, CDR2 SVGAGI. The CDR3 nucleotides are TGTGCCAGCAGTTACTCTGGGGTGGGAGACGTCGATGAGCAGTTCTTC. Translated: CASSYSGVGDVDEQFF.

The chain is built from TRBV6-2 or TRBV6-3 and TRBJ1-1, with D unresolved. Trimming left V 2 bases short and J 4 bases short, with 14 bases between. This CDR3 region has 15 residues. Germline lookup yields CDR1 MNHEY and CDR2 SVGEGT. The CDR3: CASSYPVAWGTEAFF. The CDR3 coding sequence is TGTGCCAGCAGTTACCCCGTCGCCTGGGGCACTGAAGCTTTCTTT.

This chain uses TRBV14 with TRBJ2-3; 9 positions agree with TRBD1. Trimming cost V 6 bases and J 3 bases; bases outside gene matches: 7. Germline assignment: CDR1 SGHDN and CDR2 FVKESK. The CDR3 is made up of 15 amino acids. The CDR3 region is CASREDRGSTDTQYF. In DNA form, the CDR3 reads TGTGCCAGCAGGGAAGACAGGGGGTCAACAGATACGCAGTATTTT. Supplemented by reference TRBV14 and TRBJ2-3, the full variable domain reads EAGVTQFPSHSVIEKGQTVTLRCDPISGHDNLYWYRRVMGKEIKFLLHFVKESKQDESGMPNNRFLAERTGGTYSTLKVQPAELEDSGVYFCASREDRGSTDTQYFGPGTRLTVL.

This clonotype showed up just a few times. The chain carries TRBV5-1 and TRBJ2-1, with a tentative D call TRBD1 (5 bases). V was shortened by 0 bases and J by 7 bases, with 14 bases between the two germline ends. The CDR3 extends over 15 amino acids. The germline V gene encodes CDR1 SGHRS and CDR2 YFSETQ. The CDR3 bases are TGCGCCAGCAGCTTGGTGGCAGGGTCAACAAATGAGCAGTTCTTC. Its protein product is CASSLVAGSTNEQFF.

This clonotype has a handful of counts. The chain employs TRBV9 and TRBJ1-5, with TRBD1 identical over 9 bases. Trimming cost V 8 bases and J 6 bases; bases outside gene matches: 3. The CDR3 contains 12 residues. CDR1 is SGDLS, CDR2 YYNGEE, per germline. In DNA, the CDR3 is TGTGCCAGTGGACAGGGGACTCAGCCCCAGCATTTT. Its translation is CASGQGTQPQHF. The variable domain in full, with the rest retrieved from reference TRBV9 and TRBJ1-5, is DSGVTQTPKHLITATGQRVTLRCSPRSGDLSVYWYQQSLDQGLQFLIQYYNGEERAKGNILERFSAQQFPDLHSELNLSSLELGDSALYFCASGQGTQPQHFGDGTRLSIL.

This clonotype was detected only a few times. This chain uses TRBV29-1 with TRBJ2-7, with 8 bases identical to TRBD1. The ends lost 6 bases at V and 6 bases at J; junction bases unmatched: 10. Germline values: CDR1 SQVTM, CDR2 ANQGSEA. This CDR3 is built from 13 residues. The CDR3 DNA follows: TGCAGCGTCGGCGGACAGGGTCGAGGCGAGCAGTACTTC. Its protein product is CSVGGQGRGEQYF.

The rearrangement joins TRBV7-2 to TRBJ1-1; tentatively, D is TRBD1 (5 bases). Per germline, CDR1 SGHTA and CDR2 FQGNSA. This CDR3 contains 14 residues. Trimming left V 5 bases short and J 5 bases short, with 15 bases between. CDR3 DNA sequence: TGTGCCAGCAGCGCGACGGGAAGGGGAACTGAAGCTTTCTTT. Its protein product is CASSATGRGTEAFF.

Regarding this clonotype: Germline and junction disagree at one end, which may indicate a read error. This chain connects TRBV7-9 to TRBJ1-3, with D unclear. The CDR3 totals 16 residues. Germline loops: CDR1 SEHNR, CDR2 FQNEAQ (reference sequence). CDR3 DNA sequence: TGTGCCAGCAGCTTAGCGTCGGTTTTCTCTGGAAGCACCATATATTTT. Translation gives CASSLASVFSGSTIYF.

This clonotype was observed at least ten times. The V gene is TRBV29-1, the J gene TRBJ2-5; the match to TRBD2 covers 12 bases. CDR3 length equals 15 residues. Germline-derived CDR1 and CDR2 are SQVTM and ANQGSEA. J lost 0 bases, V lost 6 bases, and 5 bases had no gene match. The CDR3 spells CSVARLAGDQETQYF. The DNA of the CDR3 is TGCAGCGTCGCGAGACTAGCGGGAGACCAAGAGACCCAGTACTTC. The full variable domain, with the rest looked up from reference TRBV29-1 and TRBJ2-5, is SAVISQKPSRDICQRGTSLTIQCQVDSQVTMMFWYRQQPGQSLTLIATANQGSEATYESGFVIDKFPISRPNLTFSTLTVSNMSPEDSSIYLCSVARLAGDQETQYFGPGTRLLVL.

This clonotype was found a few times. The V gene is TRBV5-1, the J gene TRBJ2-5; the match to TRBD2 covers 8 bases. V trimming: 0 bases; J trimming: 5 bases; junction bases outside the gene matches: 9. The CDR3 totals 16 residues. Germline V gene lookup returns CDR1 SGHRS and CDR2 YFSETQ. The CDR3 coding sequence is TGCGCCAGCAGCTTGGAGATAGCGGGACTGGGTGAGACCCAGTACTTC. This sequence encodes CASSLEIAGLGETQYF. The whole variable domain, filled in from reference TRBV5-1 and TRBJ2-5, reads KAGVTQTPRYLIKTRGQQVTLSCSPISGHRSVSWYQQTPGQGLQFLFEYFSETQRNKGNFPGRFSGRQFSNSRSEMNVSTLELGDSALYLCASSLEIAGLGETQYFGPGTRLLVL.